The 28 T cell receptor beta chains below come from one sample, sequenced in a study of OX40 agonist ivuxolimab in advanced cancers. The repertoire was sequenced with immunoSEQ multiplex PCR; TCRdb's copy has only in-frame clones and lacks some. The repertoire holds tens of thousands of clones, with roughly 80% as singletons. The starting material was CD4+ or CD8+ T cells sorted from blood, obtained in a trial of the OX40 agonist ivuxolimab. The receptors come from an adult with an advanced solid tumor such as melanoma, head and neck, liver or kidney cancer.

The V and J genes are TRBV9 and TRBJ1-3, with 8 bases that match TRBD1. The CDR3 totals 17 residues. With 4 bases clipped from V and 0 bases from J, the junction kept 9 bases outside the gene matches. Germline-derived CDR1 and CDR2 are SGDLS and YYNGEE. The CDR3 nucleotides are TGTGCCAGCAGCCCTTCGGACAGGGCCTACTCTGGAAACACCATATATTTT. Amino acid sequence: CASSPSDRAYSGNTIYF. The full variable domain, in which reference TRBV9 and TRBJ1-3 provide the parts outside the CDR3, is DSGVTQTPKHLITATGQRVTLRCSPRSGDLSVYWYQQSLDQGLQFLIQYYNGEERAKGNILERFSAQQFPDLHSELNLSSLELGDSALYFCASSPSDRAYSGNTIYFGEGSWLTVV.

This chain joins TRBV9 and TRBJ1-1, with D possibly being TRBD1 (5 bases). Per the germline V gene, CDR1 is SGDLS and CDR2 is YYNGEE. This CDR3 is built from 14 residues. V lost 1 base and J lost 4, with 11 bases in between. CDR3 sequence: CASSVTRGGTEAFF. As DNA, the CDR3 is TGTGCCAGCAGCGTAACGCGGGGGGGCACTGAAGCTTTCTTT. The full variable domain, in which reference TRBV9 and TRBJ1-1 provide the parts outside the CDR3, is DSGVTQTPKHLITATGQRVTLRCSPRSGDLSVYWYQQSLDQGLQFLIQYYNGEERAKGNILERFSAQQFPDLHSELNLSSLELGDSALYFCASSVTRGGTEAFFGQGTRLTVV.

V usage is TRBV6-6 and J usage is TRBJ1-4; 7 nucleotides agree with TRBD1. The CDR3 covers 14 residues. Germline CDR1 reads MNHNY; CDR2 reads SVGAGI (reference sequence). The ends lost 6 bases at V and 4 bases at J; junction bases unmatched: 5. Written as DNA, the CDR3 is TGTGCCAGCAGCCCCGGGGACAGTAATGAAAAACTGTTTTTT. Protein: CASSPGDSNEKLFF.

The rearrangement links TRBV28 to TRBJ2-1, with TRBD2 identical over 13 bases. Germline assignment: CDR1 MDHEN and CDR2 SYDVKM. Trimming at V came to 5 bases and at J to 2 bases, leaving 6 bases not matched to a gene. The CDR3 contains 17 residues. Here the CDR3 reads CASSGLAGATAYNEQFF. DNA for the CDR3: TGTGCCAGCAGTGGACTAGCGGGGGCCACGGCCTACAATGAGCAGTTCTTC. Variable domain in full (rest from reference TRBV28 and TRBJ2-1): DVKVTQSSRYLVKRTGEKVFLECVQDMDHENMFWYRQDPGLGLRLIYFSYDVKMKEKGDIPEGYSVSREKKERFSLILESASTNQTSMYLCASSGLAGATAYNEQFFGPGTRLTVL.

Only a few counts were recorded for this clone. The sample has other DNA sequences that encode this CDR3 too. This chain joins TRBV7-3 and TRBJ2-1; D ambiguous. This CDR3 is built from 13 residues. Germline lookup yields CDR1 SGHTA and CDR2 FQGTGA. Trimming removed 0 bases from V and 8 bases from J, with 8 bases in between. The CDR3 nucleotides are TGTGCCAGCAGCTTAACGGTTAGGGATGAGCAGTTCTTC. The encoded protein is CASSLTVRDEQFF.

The V and J genes are TRBV28 and TRBJ1-2; 10 bases match TRBD1. The CDR3 consists of 14 residues. The V gene end was trimmed by 5 bases and the J gene end by 5 bases; junction bases not matched to a gene: 5. Germline-derived CDR1 and CDR2 are MDHEN and SYDVKM. The CDR3 protein is CASSRQGAIYGYTF. The CDR3 bases are TGTGCCAGCAGTCGACAGGGGGCTATTTATGGCTACACCTTC.

The chain is built from TRBV2 and TRBJ1-6; D is perhaps TRBD1 (6 bases). The CDR3 sequence is 15 residues long. CDR1 and CDR2 from the germline V gene are SNHLY and FYNNEI. The V end was cut by 2 bases, the J end by 9 bases, with 14 bases between. CDR3 sequence: CASSELQGTLSPLHF. The CDR3 DNA reads TGTGCCAGCAGTGAACTGCAGGGGACCCTTTCACCCCTCCACTTT.

This chain connects TRBV5-4 to TRBJ2-7; 9 nucleotides align to TRBD1. This CDR3 has 16 residues. Trimming at V came to 0 bases and at J to 0 bases, leaving 4 bases not matched to a gene. Germline CDR1 reads SGHNT; CDR2 reads YYREEE (reference sequence). The CDR3 nucleotides are TGTGCCAGCAGCTTGGGGGGACAGGGTGGCTCCTACGAGCAGTACTTC. As protein: CASSLGGQGGSYEQYF. Combining the CDR3 with reference TRBV5-4 and TRBJ2-7 gives the whole variable domain ETGVTQSPTHLIKTRGQQVTLRCSSQSGHNTVSWYQQALGQGPQFIFQYYREEENGRGNFPPRFSGLQFPNYSSELNVNALELDDSALYLCASSLGGQGGSYEQYFGPGTRLTVT.

Worth noting for this clone: Distinct nucleotide sequences in the sample also encode this CDR3. The J gene is TRBJ2-1, the V gene TRBV4-3; maybe TRBD2 (6 bases). CDR1 LGHNA and CDR2 YSLEER come from the germline V gene. V lost 1 base and J lost 5, with 6 bases in between. The CDR3 spans 13 residues. CDR3 loop: CASSQAGDNEQFF. DNA of the CDR3: TGCGCCAGCAGCCAAGCGGGGGACAATGAGCAGTTCTTC.

V usage is TRBV19 and J usage is TRBJ1-6, with D possibly being TRBD1 (6 bases). The germline V gene has CDR1 LNHDA and CDR2 SQIVND (reference sequence). Trimming pared 5 bases from V and 6 bases from J, leaving 11 bases between. The CDR3 extends over 14 amino acids. CDR3 DNA: TGTGCCAGTAGTGCGGACAGTCCTAATTCACCCCTCCACTTT. Translated, it gives CASSADSPNSPLHF.

The genes are TRBV5-6 and TRBJ2-7; TRBD1 might be the D (6 bases). V lost 4 bases and J lost 2, with 16 bases in between. There are 15 residues in the CDR3. Germline V gives CDR1 SGHDT, CDR2 YYEEEE. This CDR3 is CASSRNRVQPYEQYF. CDR3 DNA sequence: TGTGCCAGCAGCCGGAACAGGGTTCAGCCCTACGAGCAGTACTTC.

The rearrangement joins TRBV5-4 to TRBJ2-7; 8 bases align to TRBD1. With V trimmed by 2 bases and J by 6 bases, 10 bases remained unmatched. This CDR3 contains 15 residues. Germline CDR1 SGHNT, CDR2 YYREEE (reference sequence). CDR3 nucleotides: TGTGCCAGCAGCTTCGGCCAGGGGGCAGTAGGCGAGCAGTACTTC. Translating it yields CASSFGQGAVGEQYF.

About this clone: At one end the junction does not follow the germline gene, possibly because of a read error. V gene TRBV7-7 combines with J gene TRBJ2-5; tentative D call: TRBD2 (6 bases). Germline CDR1 SSHAT, CDR2 FNYEAQ (reference sequence). The CDR3 loop spans 13 amino acids. In DNA form, the CDR3 reads TGTGCTAGCAGCCGGGACTCGAGGGAGACCCAGTACTTC. Residues: CASSRDSRETQYF. The full variable domain, its missing parts supplied by reference TRBV7-7 and TRBJ2-5, is GAGVSQSPRYKVTKRGQDVTLRCDPISSHATLYWYQQALGQGPEFLTYFNYEAQPDKSGLPSDRFSAERPEGSISTLTIQRTEQRDSAMYRCASSRDSRETQYFGPGTRLLVL.

The V gene is TRBV5-1, the J gene TRBJ1-6, with D perhaps matching TRBD1 (5 bases). V was shortened by 6 bases and J by 8 bases, with 15 bases between the two germline ends. The CDR3 has 14 residues. CDR1 SGHRS and CDR2 YFSETQ come from the germline V gene. As DNA, the CDR3 is TGCGCCAGCACGCGGGGGGTTTCGGATTCACCCCTCCACTTT. As protein: CASTRGVSDSPLHF. The variable domain in full, with the rest retrieved from reference TRBV5-1 and TRBJ1-6, is KAGVTQTPRYLIKTRGQQVTLSCSPISGHRSVSWYQQTPGQGLQFLFEYFSETQRNKGNFPGRFSGRQFSNSRSEMNVSTLELGDSALYLCASTRGVSDSPLHFGNGTRLTVT.

The J gene is TRBJ2-5, the V gene TRBV7-3; no firm D call. With 2 bases removed from V and 4 bases from J, the gap between germline ends came to 14 bases. CDR3 length equals 15 residues. CDR1 SGHTA and CDR2 FQGTGA come from the germline V gene. The CDR3 bases are TGTGCCAGCAGCTTAGGGAAAGCTTTCCCAGAGACCCAGTACTTC. Amino acids: CASSLGKAFPETQYF.

This clone was counted once. The rearrangement links TRBV2 to TRBJ1-1, with 7 bases aligning to TRBD1. The CDR3 spans 11 residues. Trimming removed 6 bases from V and 8 bases from J; junction bases left unmatched: 3. Germline assignment: CDR1 SNHLY and CDR2 FYNNEI. CDR3 bases: TGTGCCAGCAGCCCGGACAGGGAAGCTTTCTTT. This gives the protein CASSPDREAFF.

V and J are TRBV9 and TRBJ2-7; D could derive from TRBD1 or TRBD2 (5 bases each). CDR1 is SGDLS, CDR2 YYNGEE, per germline. V gave up 0 bases and J gave up 2 bases, with 9 bases separating them. CDR3 size: 14 residues. The CDR3 is CASSVGGIPYEQYF. The CDR3, as DNA: TGTGCCAGCAGCGTAGGGGGGATCCCCTACGAGCAGTACTTC.

The chain links TRBV6-5 to TRBJ2-7; either TRBD1 or TRBD2 may fit D (5 bases each). The CDR3 sequence is 14 residues long. Trimming stripped 1 base from V and 7 bases from J, with 14 bases between. Germline V CDR1 and CDR2: MNHEY, SVGAGI. The CDR3 DNA follows: TGTGCCAGCAGTTACTGGGATGGGGGTCGGGAGCAGTACTTC. Protein product: CASSYWDGGREQYF.

The chain uses TRBV29-1 and TRBJ2-2; TRBD1 might be the D (5 bases). Germline V lookup: CDR1 SQVTM, CDR2 ANQGSEA. V lost 7 bases and J 1 base, leaving 13 bases between the germline ends. This CDR3 spans 14 amino acids. CDR3 nucleotide sequence: TGCAGCGGGCGGACACAACTGAACACCGGGGAGCTGTTTTTT. Residues: CSGRTQLNTGELFF.

The table lists this clone with a count of one. Distinct nucleotide sequences in the sample also encode this CDR3. The chain couples TRBV6-5 to TRBJ1-5, with D possibly TRBD1 on 6 matching bases. CDR1 and CDR2 (germline): MNHEY, SVGAGI. The length of the CDR3 is 13 residues. V was shortened by 5 bases and J by 4 bases, with 9 bases between the two germline ends. CDR3 nucleotides: TGTGCCAGCAGTAGCGACAGGAATCAGCCCCAGCATTTT. Residues: CASSSDRNQPQHF.

This clone has only one observation. The rearrangement links TRBV5-1 to TRBJ2-1; a possible D gene is TRBD1 (6 bases). CDR3 size: 13 residues. The V gene lost 0 bases and the J gene lost 5 bases, with 6 bases spanning the gap. The germline gives CDR1 SGHRS, CDR2 YFSETQ. For the CDR3, the DNA is TGCGCCAGCAGCTTGGGGGGGCACAATGAGCAGTTCTTC. This codes for CASSLGGHNEQFF.

The chain carries TRBV11-2 and TRBJ2-2; unclear D gene. This CDR3 comprises 14 residues. Trimming took 2 bases from V and 6 from J, leaving 10 bases between them. Germline V gene sequence: CDR1 SGHAT, CDR2 FQNNGV. DNA of the CDR3: TGTGCCAGCAGCTTAAATGCTGCACCCGGGGAGCTGTTTTTT. It yields the protein CASSLNAAPGELFF. The variable domain in full, completed from reference TRBV11-2 and TRBJ2-2, reads EAGVAQSPRYKIIEKRQSVAFWCNPISGHATLYWYQQILGQGPKLLIQFQNNGVVDDSQLPKDRFSAERLKGVDSTLKIQPAKLEDSAVYLCASSLNAAPGELFFGEGSRLTVL.

CDR3 DNA sequence: TGCGCCAGCAGCTGGGAAACAGGGGTGGGTGAAAAACTGTTTTTT. Translated: CASSWETGVGEKLFF. The J gene is TRBJ1-4, the V gene TRBV5-1; TRBD1 matches at 7 bases. Germline loops: CDR1 SGHRS, CDR2 YFSETQ. The V gene end was trimmed by 3 bases and the J gene end by 7 bases; junction bases not matched to a gene: 9. The CDR3 has 15 residues.

In this sample, this clone turned up a few times. The rearrangement links TRBV7-8 to TRBJ1-4, with D maybe TRBD1 (5 bases). Trimming took off 5 bases at V and 6 bases at J, with 16 bases between the two ends. CDR1 and CDR2 (germline): SGHVS, FQNEAQ. The CDR3 is 15 residues long. CDR3 in amino acids: CASSLTLDKYEKLFF. The CDR3 bases are TGTGCCAGCAGCCTAACCTTGGACAAGTATGAAAAACTGTTTTTT.

V is TRBV6-1 and J is TRBJ2-1, with 7 bases lining up with TRBD1. The germline CDR1 and CDR2 sequences are MNHNS and SASEGT. V shed 2 bases, J shed 9 bases, and the junction held 7 bases outside the gene matches. This CDR3 region has 14 residues. CDR3 residues: CASSEQGVGFEQFF. CDR3 DNA sequence: TGTGCCAGCAGTGAACAGGGGGTAGGGTTTGAGCAGTTCTTC.

This clone came up once. The rearrangement links TRBV19 to TRBJ1-5, with D possibly being TRBD1 (6 bases). CDR3 size: 16 residues. Trimming pared 0 bases from V and 0 bases from J, leaving 9 bases between. Germline assignment: CDR1 LNHDA and CDR2 SQIVND (reference sequence). The CDR3 sequence is CASSIDQGYSNQPQHF. Written as DNA, the CDR3 is TGTGCCAGTAGTATAGATCAGGGGTATAGCAATCAGCCCCAGCATTTT.

The chain is built from TRBV2 and TRBJ1-2; D is perhaps TRBD1 (5 bases). Germline-derived CDR1 and CDR2 are SNHLY and FYNNEI. The germline V and J ends were trimmed by 4 bases and 8 bases, with 14 bases remaining between them. CDR3 length: 13 residues. The chain's CDR3 is CASSGGTEGGYTF. The CDR3 nucleotides are TGTGCCAGCAGTGGGGGGACGGAGGGAGGCTACACCTTC.

CDR3 nucleotides: TGTGCAAGTCGCTTCGATAGACCCACTGGGGGGGGGCGGTATGGCTACACCTTC. Its translation: CASRFDRPTGGGRYGYTF. J is TRBJ1-2 and V is TRBV12-2. TRBV12-2 is a documented pseudogene. This CDR3 has 18 residues.